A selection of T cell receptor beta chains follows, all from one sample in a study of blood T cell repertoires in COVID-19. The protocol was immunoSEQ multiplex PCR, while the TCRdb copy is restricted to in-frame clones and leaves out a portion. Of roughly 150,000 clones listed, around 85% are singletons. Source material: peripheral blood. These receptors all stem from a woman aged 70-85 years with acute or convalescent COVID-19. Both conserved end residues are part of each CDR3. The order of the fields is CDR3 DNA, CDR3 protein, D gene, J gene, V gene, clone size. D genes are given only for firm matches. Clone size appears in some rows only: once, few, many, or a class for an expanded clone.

TGTGCCAGCCACCTAGCGGGAGTGCTCAATGAGCAGTTCTTC,CASHLAGVLNEQFF,TRBD2,TRBJ2-1,TRBV28,NA
TGTGCCAGTAGTCGAGCGGGGAGTACAGATACGCAGTATTTT,CASSRAGSTDTQYF,TRBD2,TRBJ2-3,TRBV19,NA
TGTGCCAGCAGTTCCACGGGACAGGGGAACACTGAAGCTTTCTTT,CASSSTGQGNTEAFF,TRBD1,TRBJ1-1,TRBV6-6,NA
TGTGCCAGCAGCTACTTAGCGGGCGGGGAGCTGTTTTTT,CASSYLAGGELFF,TRBD2,TRBJ2-2,TRBV6-5,NA
TGTGCCAGCAGTTTATGGACAGGGGGGGGAGATACGCAGTATTTT,CASSLWTGGGDTQYF,TRBD1,TRBJ2-3,TRBV27,NA
TGCGCCAGCAGCCAAAAAGGGACAGGGTCTACCTACGAGCAGTACTTC,CASSQKGTGSTYEQYF,TRBD1,TRBJ2-7,TRBV4-1,few
TGCAGTGCGGGAGTACCCTACGAGCAGTACTTC,CSAGVPYEQYF,NA,TRBJ2-7,TRBV20-1,NA
TGTGCCAGCAGCGTAGCTGGTTCTACCGAGCAGTACTTC,CASSVAGSTEQYF,NA,TRBJ2-7,TRBV9,NA
TGTGCCAGCAGCCCGGGGACACCTGCGTTCAGTGAAAAACTGTTTTTT,CASSPGTPAFSEKLFF,NA,TRBJ1-4,TRBV3-1/TRBV3-2,NA
TGTGCCAGCAGTTACCCCCTCCATGAGCAGTTCTTC,CASSYPLHEQFF,NA,TRBJ2-1,TRBV6-2/TRBV6-3,NA
TGTGCCAGTAGTGGGGGACTCGGCCCCGGGGAGCTGTTTTTT,CASSGGLGPGELFF,NA,TRBJ2-2,TRBV19,NA
TGTGCCAGCAGTTTTATTGGCCGAAACACTGAAGCTTTCTTT,CASSFIGRNTEAFF,NA,TRBJ1-1,TRBV27,once
TGCGCCAGCAGTGAGCTGGACAGGGGAAGGGGAAACACCATATATTTT,CASSELDRGRGNTIYF,TRBD1,TRBJ1-3,TRBV10-2,NA
TGTGCCAGCAGTCCAAATTATGGCTACACCTTC,CASSPNYGYTF,NA,TRBJ1-2,TRBV11-2,NA
TGTGCCAGCTCAAGTTGGGGACAGGGGGGTCAAGAGACCCAGTACTTC,CASSSWGQGGQETQYF,TRBD1,TRBJ2-5,TRBV18,NA
TGTGCCAGCAGTGAGCAGGGGGCTTTTCAGCCCCAGCATTTT,CASSEQGAFQPQHF,TRBD1,TRBJ1-5,TRBV6-1,NA
TGTGCCAGCAGTGAAGACTTGGGGGGGGCCTACAATGAGCAGTTCTTC,CASSEDLGGAYNEQFF,TRBD2,TRBJ2-1,TRBV2,NA
TGTGCCAGCCGGACAGGGCGGACAGAGACCCAGTACTTC,CASRTGRTETQYF,TRBD1,TRBJ2-5,TRBV19,NA
TGTGCCAGCAGTGAACTCCGGGTACGCCAAGAGACCCAGTACTTC,CASSELRVRQETQYF,NA,TRBJ2-5,TRBV2,NA
TGTGCCATCGGGCCAGCAGGAATGAACACTGAAGCTTTCTTT,CAIGPAGMNTEAFF,NA,TRBJ1-1,TRBV10-3,NA